This T cell receptor beta chain stems from a study of T cells in Graves' hyperthyroidism and ophthalmopathy. This CDR3 comprises 20 residues. The V gene end was trimmed by 8 bases and the J gene end by 5 bases; junction bases not matched to a gene: 28. Germline-derived CDR1 and CDR2 are MNHNS and SASEGT. This clonotype was seen a few times. Its antigen remains unknown. This may be a read error: a much more frequent sequence differs by one nucleotide. What was amplified from RNA transcripts were TCR beta CDR3 regions. HTBI primers drove first-round RT-PCR of the TCR CDR3. TCRdb re-analysed the multiplex PCR reads in MiXCR, keeping a single row per CDR3 protein. The sample shows roughly 380,000 distinct CDR3 sequences, approximately 15% of them seen only once. Findings of the study overall: Blood also showed most of the thyroid clonotypes that were expanded above 0.001.

Material: blood. This chain connects TRBV6-1 to TRBJ2-5, with 8 bases that match TRBD2. The receptor comes from a woman between 55 and 75 years old with Graves' hyperthyroidism. This chain's CDR3 is CASDPFLSEFPAGGLETQYF. Here the CDR3 DNA reads TGTGCCAGCGACCCATTCCTTTCTGAGTTCCCGGCGGGAGGATTGGAGACCCAGTACTTC.